Many counts were recorded for the clone carrying this T cell receptor beta chain. The template used for profiling TCR beta VDJ and CDR3 was genomic DNA. TCRdb analysed the reads with MiXCR anew, one entry per CDR3 protein. The data show 310,000 or so distinct CDR3 sequences, roughly 59% seen once. The data belong to a study of CD8+CD57+ T cells in acquired aplastic anemia. Patients who underwent sequencing had shown CD8+CD57+ cell expansion by flow cytometry. V was pared by 2 bases and J by 0 bases, with 0 bases of the junction left unmatched. This CDR3 has 14 residues. The material sequenced was sorted CD4+, CD8+, or CD8+CD57+ T cells (not recorded which) from PBMCs. The sequence was collected from a human donor with aplastic anemia. The V call is TRBV12-3 or TRBV12-4, the J call TRBJ2-7; the match to TRBD2 covers 8 bases. CDR3 DNA sequence: TGTGCCAGCAGTTTAAGCGGGAGCTCCTACGAGCAGTACTTC. It encodes CASSLSGSSYEQYF.